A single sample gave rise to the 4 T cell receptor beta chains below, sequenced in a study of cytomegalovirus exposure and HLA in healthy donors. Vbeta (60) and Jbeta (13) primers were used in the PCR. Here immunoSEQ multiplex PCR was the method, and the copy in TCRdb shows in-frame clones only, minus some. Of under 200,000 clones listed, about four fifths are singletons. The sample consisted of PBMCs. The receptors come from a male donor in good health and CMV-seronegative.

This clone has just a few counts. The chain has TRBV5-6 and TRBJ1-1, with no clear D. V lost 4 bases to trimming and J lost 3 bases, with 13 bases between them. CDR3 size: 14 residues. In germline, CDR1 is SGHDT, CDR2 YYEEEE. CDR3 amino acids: CASSLNGEDTEAFF. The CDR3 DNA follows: TGTGCCAGCAGCCTTAACGGGGAGGACACTGAAGCTTTCTTT. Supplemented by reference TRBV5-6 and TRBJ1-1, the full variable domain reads DAGVTQSPTHLIKTRGQQVTLRCSPKSGHDTVSWYQQALGQGPQFIFQYYEEEERQRGNFPDRFSGHQFPNYSSELNVNALLLGDSALYLCASSLNGEDTEAFFGQGTRLTVV.

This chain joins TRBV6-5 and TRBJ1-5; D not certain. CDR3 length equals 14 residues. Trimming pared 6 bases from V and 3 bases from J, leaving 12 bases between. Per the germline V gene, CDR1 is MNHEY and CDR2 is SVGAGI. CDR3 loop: CASRIGGFNQPQHF. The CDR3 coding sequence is TGTGCCAGCAGGATTGGAGGGTTCAATCAGCCCCAGCATTTT.

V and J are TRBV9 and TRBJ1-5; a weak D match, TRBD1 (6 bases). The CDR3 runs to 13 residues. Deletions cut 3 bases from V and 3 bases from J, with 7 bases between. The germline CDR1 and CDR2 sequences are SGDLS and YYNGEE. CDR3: CASSDRDNQPQHF. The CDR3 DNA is TGTGCCAGCAGCGACAGGGACAATCAGCCCCAGCATTTT.

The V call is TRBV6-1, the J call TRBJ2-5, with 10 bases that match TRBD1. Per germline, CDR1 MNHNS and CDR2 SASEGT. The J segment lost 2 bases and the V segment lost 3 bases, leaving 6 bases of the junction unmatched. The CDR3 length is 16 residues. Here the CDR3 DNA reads TGTGCCAGCAGTGAGCTCCCGGGACAGGGGCAAGAGACCCAGTACTTC. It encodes CASSELPGQGQETQYF.